This T cell receptor beta chain was recorded in a study of early T cells in non-severe SARS-CoV-2 infection. Findings and limits, study-wide: Reliance on VDJdb matching favored anti-spike CD8 responses; private and CD4 specificities were missed.

This clonotype was seen repeatedly, ten times or more. Antigen: not known. Germline V gene data show CDR1 as MGHRA and CDR2 as YSYEKL. The CDR3 has 13 residues. V lost 5 bases to trimming and J lost 4 bases; unmatched junction nucleotides: 4. A single record per CDR3 protein comes from TCRdb applying MiXCR to the 5' RACE reads. The data show approximately 97,000 distinct CDR3 sequences, about 10% seen once. The V gene is TRBV4-1, the J gene TRBJ1-2; 7 nucleotides align to TRBD1. This sequence originates from an adult who was a healthcare worker with PCR-confirmed SARS-CoV-2 infection or an uninfected control (not recorded which). The input for sequencing was whole blood, taken at baseline. The CDR3 DNA reads as TGCGCCAGCAGCGTCCAGGGGGGCTATGGCTACACCTTC. This sequence encodes CASSVQGGYGYTF.